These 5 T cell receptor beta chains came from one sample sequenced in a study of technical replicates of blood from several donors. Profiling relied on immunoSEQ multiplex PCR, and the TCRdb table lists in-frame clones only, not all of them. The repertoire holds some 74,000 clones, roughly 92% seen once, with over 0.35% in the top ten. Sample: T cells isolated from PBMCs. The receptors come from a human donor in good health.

CDR3 region: CASRQGLPKQDTQYF. The CDR3 DNA sequence: TGTGCCAGCCGCCAGGGACTCCCCAAGCAAGATACGCAGTATTTT. The chain employs TRBV7-2 and TRBJ2-3, with D possibly being TRBD2 (6 bases). With 8 bases removed from V and 5 bases from J, the gap between germline ends came to 20 bases. The CDR3 is 15 residues long. CDR1 and CDR2 (germline): SGHTA, FQGNSA.

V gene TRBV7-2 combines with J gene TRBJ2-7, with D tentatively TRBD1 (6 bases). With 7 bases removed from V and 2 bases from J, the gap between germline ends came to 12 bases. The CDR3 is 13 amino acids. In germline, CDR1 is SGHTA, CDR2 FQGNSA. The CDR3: CASTYNRAYEQYF. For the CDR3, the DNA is TGTGCCAGCACCTATAACAGGGCCTACGAGCAGTACTTC.

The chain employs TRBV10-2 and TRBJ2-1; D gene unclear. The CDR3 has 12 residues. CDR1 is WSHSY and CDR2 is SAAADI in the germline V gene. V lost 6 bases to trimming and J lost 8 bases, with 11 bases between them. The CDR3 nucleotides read TGCGCCAGCAGGGCCCTTTCCGATGAGCAGTTCTTC. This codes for CASRALSDEQFF.

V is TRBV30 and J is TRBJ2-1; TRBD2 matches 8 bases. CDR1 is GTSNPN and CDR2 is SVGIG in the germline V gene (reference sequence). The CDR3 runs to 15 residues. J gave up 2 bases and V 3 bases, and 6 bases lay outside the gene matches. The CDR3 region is CAWRPTSGPYNEQFF. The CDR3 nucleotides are TGTGCCTGGAGACCCACTAGCGGCCCCTACAATGAGCAGTTCTTC.

CDR3 loop: CASSLVGQGASEQYF. CDR3 sequence (DNA): TGTGCCAGCAGCTTGGTTGGACAGGGGGCATCCGAGCAGTACTTC. V and J are TRBV5-4 and TRBJ2-7; 11 nucleotides align to TRBD1. V shed 0 bases, J shed 6 bases, and the junction held 5 bases outside the gene matches. Germline V CDR1 and CDR2: SGHNT, YYREEE (reference sequence). The length of the CDR3 is 15 residues.